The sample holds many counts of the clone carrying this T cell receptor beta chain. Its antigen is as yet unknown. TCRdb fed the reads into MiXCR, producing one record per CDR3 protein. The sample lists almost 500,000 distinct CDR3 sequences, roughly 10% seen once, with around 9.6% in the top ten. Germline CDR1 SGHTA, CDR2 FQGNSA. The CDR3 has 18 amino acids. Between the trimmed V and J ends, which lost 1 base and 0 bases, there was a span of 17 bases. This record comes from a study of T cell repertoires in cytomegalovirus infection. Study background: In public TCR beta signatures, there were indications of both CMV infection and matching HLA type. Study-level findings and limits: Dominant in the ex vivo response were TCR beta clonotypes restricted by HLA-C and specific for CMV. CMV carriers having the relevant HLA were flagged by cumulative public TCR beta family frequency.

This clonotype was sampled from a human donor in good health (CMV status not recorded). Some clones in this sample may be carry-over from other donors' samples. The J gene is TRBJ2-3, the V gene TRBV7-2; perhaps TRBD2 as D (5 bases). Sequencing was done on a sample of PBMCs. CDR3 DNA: TGTGCCAGCAGCTTAGAGGTTCTAGCCCTATCTAGCACAGATACGCAGTATTTT. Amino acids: CASSLEVLALSSTDTQYF. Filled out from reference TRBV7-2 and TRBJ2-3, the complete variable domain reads GAGVSQSPSNKVTEKGKDVELRCDPISGHTALYWYRQSLGQGLEFLIYFQGNSAPDKSGLPSDRFSAERTGGSVSTLTIQRTQQEDSAVYLCASSLEVLALSSTDTQYFGPGTRLTVL.